Below are 9 T cell receptor beta chains sequenced from a single sample in a study of blood T cell repertoires in COVID-19. Produced via immunoSEQ multiplex PCR; TCRdb's table is partial and in-frame only. The data contain under 200,000 clones, around 79% of them seen just once; the ten biggest clones take up 8% to 13%. The sample taken for sequencing was PBMCs or T cells enriched from blood (not recorded which). The receptors stem from a man aged 45-60 years who had recovered from COVID-19.

In DNA, the CDR3 is TGTGCCAGCAGCTTAAATGGGAACTGGGGGGATGAGCAGTTCTTC. Its protein product is CASSLNGNWGDEQFF. This rearrangement joins TRBV7-3 to TRBJ2-1; D may be TRBD2 (6 bases). The CDR3 has 15 residues. Germline values: CDR1 SGHTA, CDR2 FQGTGA. V dropped 1 base and J dropped 8 bases, with 15 bases sitting between them.

CDR3 amino acids: CASSLETGATDTQYF. The CDR3 DNA sequence: TGCGCCAGCAGCTTGGAGACAGGGGCCACAGATACGCAGTATTTT. J is TRBJ2-3 and V is TRBV5-1; 8 nucleotides agree with TRBD1. Germline CDR1 is SGHRS and CDR2 is YFSETQ. CDR3 length: 15 residues. The ends lost 0 bases at V and 2 bases at J; junction bases unmatched: 2. Full variable domain (missing parts from reference TRBV5-1 and TRBJ2-3): KAGVTQTPRYLIKTRGQQVTLSCSPISGHRSVSWYQQTPGQGLQFLFEYFSETQRNKGNFPGRFSGRQFSNSRSEMNVSTLELGDSALYLCASSLETGATDTQYFGPGTRLTVL.

This clone was detected only a few times. The chain employs TRBV28 and TRBJ2-7; TRBD2 aligns across 12 bases. The trim removed 4 bases at V and 6 bases at J, leaving 7 bases unmatched. Germline CDR1 reads MDHEN; CDR2 reads SYDVKM. This CDR3 spans 15 amino acids. The CDR3 region has the DNA TGTGCCAGCAGTTCGACTAGCGGGGGTTCCCGCGAGCAGTACTTC. It translates to CASSSTSGGSREQYF. Looking up the rest from reference TRBV28 and TRBJ2-7 gives the full variable domain: DVKVTQSSRYLVKRTGEKVFLECVQDMDHENMFWYRQDPGLGLRLIYFSYDVKMKEKGDIPEGYSVSREKKERFSLILESASTNQTSMYLCASSSTSGGSREQYFGPGTRLTVT.

This clone is a singleton in its sample. J is TRBJ1-2 and V is TRBV28; TRBD1 aligns across 7 bases. The CDR3 spans 13 residues. Looked up from germline, CDR1 is MDHEN and CDR2 is SYDVKM. The trim removed 6 bases at V and 2 bases at J, leaving 3 bases unmatched. The CDR3 coding sequence is TGTGCCAGCAGGGCGGGACAGAACTATGGCTACACCTTC. Its protein is CASRAGQNYGYTF.

The chain uses TRBV5-1 and TRBJ1-1; maybe TRBD1 (5 bases). V was shortened by 6 bases and J by 1 base, with 16 bases between the two germline ends. CDR1 and CDR2 from the germline V gene are SGHRS and YFSETQ. The CDR3 has 15 amino acids. The CDR3 DNA sequence: TGCGCCAGCAACAGGTCCCCTTTATCGAACACTGAAGCTTTCTTT. Protein product: CASNRSPLSNTEAFF.

The V and J genes are TRBV5-1 and TRBJ2-5; 7 positions match TRBD2. CDR1 SGHRS and CDR2 YFSETQ come from the germline V gene. CDR3 length: 14 residues. Trimming cost V 4 bases and J 5 bases; bases outside gene matches: 8. In nucleotides, the CDR3 is TGCGCCAGCAGCCAAGGCGGGAGCGGGGAGACCCAGTACTTC. Encoded protein: CASSQGGSGETQYF.

The chain combines TRBV7-3 with TRBJ2-5; 12 positions agree with TRBD2. The germline V gene has CDR1 SGHTA and CDR2 FQGTGA. The V and J ends lost 6 bases and 3 bases, in that order; junction bases with no gene match: 8. The CDR3 loop spans 16 amino acids. The CDR3 spells CASSRTSGENKETQYF. The CDR3 coding sequence is TGTGCCAGCAGTCGGACTAGCGGGGAGAACAAAGAGACCCAGTACTTC.

The V call is TRBV28, the J call TRBJ1-1, with unresolved D. Germline lookup yields CDR1 MDHEN and CDR2 SYDVKM. V shed 4 bases and J shed 5 bases, with 14 bases lying between them. The CDR3 spans 14 residues. The CDR3: CASSSSLARTEAFF. The CDR3, as DNA: TGTGCCAGCAGTTCGTCCCTCGCGAGAACTGAAGCTTTCTTT.

The chain joins TRBV7-8 to TRBJ2-5, with a possible D match to TRBD2 (7 bases). V lost 5 bases, J lost 6 bases, and 19 bases lay in between. Germline V CDR1 and CDR2: SGHVS, FQNEAQ. This CDR3 comprises 15 residues. The CDR3 is CASSQLTGRGKTQYF. Here the CDR3 DNA reads TGTGCCAGCAGCCAACTCACAGGGAGGGGCAAGACCCAGTACTTC.